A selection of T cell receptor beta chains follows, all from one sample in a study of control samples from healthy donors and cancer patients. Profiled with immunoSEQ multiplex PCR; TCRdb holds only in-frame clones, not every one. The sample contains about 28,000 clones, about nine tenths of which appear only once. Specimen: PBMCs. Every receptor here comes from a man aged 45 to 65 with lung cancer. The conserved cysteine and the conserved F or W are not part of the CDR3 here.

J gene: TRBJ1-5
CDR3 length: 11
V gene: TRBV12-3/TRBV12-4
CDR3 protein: ASRGQSNQPQH

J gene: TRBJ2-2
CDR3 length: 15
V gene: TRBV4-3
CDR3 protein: ASSQDGQGHGTGELF

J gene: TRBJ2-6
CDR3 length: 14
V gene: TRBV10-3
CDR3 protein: AISELVGAGANVLT

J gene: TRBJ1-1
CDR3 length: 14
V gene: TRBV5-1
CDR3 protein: ASSLGRQVGGTEAF

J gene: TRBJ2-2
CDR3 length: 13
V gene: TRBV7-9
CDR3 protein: ASSLTAGRSGELF

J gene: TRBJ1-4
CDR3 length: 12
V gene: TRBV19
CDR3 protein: ASSNRDGNEKLF

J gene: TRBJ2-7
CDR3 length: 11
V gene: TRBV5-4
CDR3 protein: ASSRDLSPEQY

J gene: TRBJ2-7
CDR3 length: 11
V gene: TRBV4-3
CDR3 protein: ASSQGLAYEQY

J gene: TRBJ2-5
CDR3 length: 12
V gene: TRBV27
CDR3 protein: ASSSWTGGETQY

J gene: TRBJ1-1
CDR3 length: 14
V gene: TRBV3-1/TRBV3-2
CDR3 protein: ASSQTPGQGSNEAF

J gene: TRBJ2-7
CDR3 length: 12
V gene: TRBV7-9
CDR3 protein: ASSPSGRTYEQY

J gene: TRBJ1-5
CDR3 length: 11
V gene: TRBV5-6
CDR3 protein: ASSLTQNQPQH

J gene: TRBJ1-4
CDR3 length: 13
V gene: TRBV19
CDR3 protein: ASSISASTNEKLF

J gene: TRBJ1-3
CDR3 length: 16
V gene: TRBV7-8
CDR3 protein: ASSLVEAHSKTGNTIY

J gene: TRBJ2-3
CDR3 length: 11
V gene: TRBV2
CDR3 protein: ASTAQGAEPLD

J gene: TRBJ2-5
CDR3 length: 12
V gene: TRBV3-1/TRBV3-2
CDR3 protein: ASSLQGSEKTQY

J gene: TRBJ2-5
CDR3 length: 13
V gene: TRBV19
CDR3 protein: ASSIVQGPQETQY

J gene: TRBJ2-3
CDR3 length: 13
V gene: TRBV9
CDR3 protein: ASSVFRSVADTQY

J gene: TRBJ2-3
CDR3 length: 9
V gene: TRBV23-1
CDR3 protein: ASPRGDTQY

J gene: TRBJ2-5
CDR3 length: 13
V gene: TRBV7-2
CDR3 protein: ASSTGTGSLETQY

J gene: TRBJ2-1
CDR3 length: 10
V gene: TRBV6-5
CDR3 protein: ASTTGRREQF

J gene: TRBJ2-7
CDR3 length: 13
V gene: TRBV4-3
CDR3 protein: ASSQPASGSYEQY

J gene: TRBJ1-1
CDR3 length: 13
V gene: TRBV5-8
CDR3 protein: ASSIDGTLGREAF

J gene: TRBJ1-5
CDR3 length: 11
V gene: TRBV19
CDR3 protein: ASSMTHGQPQH

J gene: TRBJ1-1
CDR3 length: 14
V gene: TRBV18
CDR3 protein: ASSNTRGGLGTEAF

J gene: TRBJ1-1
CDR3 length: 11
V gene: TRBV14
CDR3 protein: ASRPGLSLEAF

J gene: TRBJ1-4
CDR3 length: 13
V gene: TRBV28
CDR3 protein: ASSLLRGGDEKLF

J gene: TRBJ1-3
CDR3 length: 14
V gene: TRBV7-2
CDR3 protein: ASSPGQALSGNTIY

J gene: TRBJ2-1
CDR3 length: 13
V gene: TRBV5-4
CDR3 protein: ASSLGGATYNEQF

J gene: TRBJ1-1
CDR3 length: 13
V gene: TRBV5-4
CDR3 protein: ASSKDRALNTEAF

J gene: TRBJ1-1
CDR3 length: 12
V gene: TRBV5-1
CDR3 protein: ASKGGFTNTEAF

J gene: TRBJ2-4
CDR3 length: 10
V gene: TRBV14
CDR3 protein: ASSQDRDIQY

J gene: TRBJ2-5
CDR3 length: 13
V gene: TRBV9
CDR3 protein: ASSVSSGGRETQY

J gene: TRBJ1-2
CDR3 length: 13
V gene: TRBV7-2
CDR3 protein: ASSLAPWTNYGYT

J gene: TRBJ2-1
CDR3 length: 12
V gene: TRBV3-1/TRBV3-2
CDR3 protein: ASTQGNLGNEQF

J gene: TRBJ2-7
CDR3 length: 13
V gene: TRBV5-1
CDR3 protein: ASSLGDRVGYEQY

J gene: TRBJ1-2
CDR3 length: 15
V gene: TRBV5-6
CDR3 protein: ASSLKPYRQINYGYT

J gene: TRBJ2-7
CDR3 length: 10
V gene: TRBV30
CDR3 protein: AWSGTTIEQY

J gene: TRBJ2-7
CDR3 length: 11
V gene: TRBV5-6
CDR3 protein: ASSRDVTYEQY

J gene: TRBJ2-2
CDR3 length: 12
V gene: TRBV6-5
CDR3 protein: ASSMGQGAGELF

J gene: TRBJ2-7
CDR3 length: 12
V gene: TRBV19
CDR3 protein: ASRARRGAYEQY